These T cell receptor beta chains were read from a single sample in a study of neurological immune-mediated disorders. Each CDR3 protein gets one entry after TCRdb re-called the 5' RACE reads with MiXCR. Of some 60,000 distinct CDR3 sequences in the sample, nearly 10% are singletons; the top ten hold around 13%. Material for sequencing was PBMCs. The receptors stem from a man aged 25 to 40 in good health. Both conserved end residues are part of each CDR3. Expanded clones get a size class; other rows say once, few or many, or leave the size out.

v_gene	abundance	CDR3aa
TRBV20-1	many	CSAPPGGLNSPLHF
TRBV3-1	-	CASSQNLGQGSSPLHF
TRBV27	many	CASSLKGAGRPRDEQYF
TRBV29-1	many	CSVDMGLGYTF
TRBV6-1	-	CASWTPGINQPQHF
TRBV28	many	CASNDGGRPYGYTF
TRBV7-2	many	CASSLGGRYNEQFF
TRBV28	many	CASSWGRETQYF
TRBV20-1	many	CSATRGGLTIYGYTF
TRBV7-9	few	CASSSNTLNSPLHF
TRBV28	many	CASKDTQYF
TRBV3-1	many	CASSQEGRSYGYTF
TRBV20-1	many	CSADYDGYTF
TRBV6-6	many	CASSYKGEAFF